This T cell receptor (beta chain) was sequenced in a study of control samples from healthy donors and cancer patients. Assay: immunoSEQ multiplex PCR; the TCRdb copy retains only in-frame clones and omits some. The table lists approximately 150,000 clones, 75% to 95% of them singletons. This TCR came from a woman in her forties in good health. The sequencing input was blood.

CDR3 sequence reads: CASNQGVSYNEQFF. The CDR3 DNA reads as TGTGCCAGCAACCAGGGGGTCTCCTACAATGAGCAGTTCTTC. The J gene is TRBJ2-1, the V gene TRBV18; 7 bases align to TRBD1. The CDR3 contains 14 residues. Germline CDR1 is KGHSH and CDR2 is LQKENI. V dropped 8 bases and J dropped 0; count of bases not matched to a gene: 4.